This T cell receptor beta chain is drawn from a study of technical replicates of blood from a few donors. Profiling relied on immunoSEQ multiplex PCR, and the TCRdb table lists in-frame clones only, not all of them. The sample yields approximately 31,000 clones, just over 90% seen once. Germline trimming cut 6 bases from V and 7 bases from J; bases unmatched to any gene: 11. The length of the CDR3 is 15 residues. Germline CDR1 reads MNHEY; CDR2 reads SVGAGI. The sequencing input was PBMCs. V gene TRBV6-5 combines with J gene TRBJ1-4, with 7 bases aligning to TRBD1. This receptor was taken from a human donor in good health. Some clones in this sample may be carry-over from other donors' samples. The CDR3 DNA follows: TGTGCCAGCAGAACTGGGACAGATAAAGTTGAAAAACTGTTTTTT. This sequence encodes CASRTGTDKVEKLFF.